These T cell receptor beta chains were read from a single sample in a study of blood T cell repertoires in COVID-19. The repertoire was sequenced with immunoSEQ multiplex PCR; TCRdb's copy has only in-frame clones and lacks some. This table holds 230,000 or so clones, 75% to 90% found once. Sequenced material: peripheral blood. All receptors come from a human donor in a cohort sampled during active COVID-19. Each CDR3 is given with its conserved first and last residue. Each record gives: D gene, J gene, V gene, clone size, CDR3 DNA, CDR3 protein. D genes are given only for firm matches. Expanded clones are given a class, and other clones once, few, many or no size at all.

D: TRBD1
J: TRBJ1-1
V: TRBV6-5
size: -
DNA: TGTGCCAGCAGTTACGGACAGGGAGGAGCTGAAGCTTTCTTT
CDR3: CASSYGQGGAEAFF

D: -
J: TRBJ1-3
V: TRBV7-2
size: -
DNA: TGTGCCAGCAGCTTGAACAGGGCGAGCTCTGGAAACACCATATATTTT
CDR3: CASSLNRASSGNTIYF

D: -
J: TRBJ1-1
V: TRBV5-6
size: -
DNA: TGTGCCAGCAGTCGATCGGGATACAACATGAACACTGAAGCTTTCTTT
CDR3: CASSRSGYNMNTEAFF

D: -
J: TRBJ2-1
V: TRBV30
size: -
DNA: TGTGCCTGGAGTGTAAAGCGGCGAAACAATGAGCAGTTCTTC
CDR3: CAWSVKRRNNEQFF

D: TRBD1
J: TRBJ1-2
V: TRBV28
size: -
DNA: TGTGCCAGCAAGCAATCCGGGACAGGGGCGTCTGCTAACTATGGCTACACCTTC
CDR3: CASKQSGTGASANYGYTF

D: TRBD2
J: TRBJ2-2
V: TRBV5-1
size: -
DNA: TGCGCCAGCAGCATTAGCGGGTCGAACACCGGGGAGCTGTTTTTT
CDR3: CASSISGSNTGELFF

D: -
J: TRBJ2-5
V: TRBV12-5
size: once
DNA: TGTGCTAGTGGTTTGGACAGCCAAAAGACCCAGTACTTC
CDR3: CASGLDSQKTQYF

D: TRBD2
J: TRBJ2-7
V: TRBV27
size: once
DNA: TGTGCCAGCAGTTTACGGACTAGCGGGAGGTTGAGAACCTACGAGCAGTACTTC
CDR3: CASSLRTSGRLRTYEQYF

D: -
J: TRBJ1-5
V: TRBV6-6
size: -
DNA: TGTGCCAGCAGTCGAGATCAGGGTAGCAATCAGCCCCAGCATTTT
CDR3: CASSRDQGSNQPQHF

D: -
J: TRBJ2-7
V: TRBV2
size: -
DNA: TGTGCCAGCTGGGCCGGCGAGCAGTACTTC
CDR3: CASWAGEQYF

D: -
J: TRBJ2-2
V: TRBV7-7
size: -
DNA: TGTGCCAGCAGCCCGACCGCCGGGACAAAGAACACCGGGGAGCTGTTTTTT
CDR3: CASSPTAGTKNTGELFF

D: -
J: TRBJ2-7
V: TRBV29-1
size: -
DNA: TGCAGCGTTTGGTCGCGGAGCTCCTACGAGCAGTACTTC
CDR3: CSVWSRSSYEQYF

D: -
J: TRBJ1-1
V: TRBV11-2
size: -
DNA: TGTGCCAGCAGCTTAGAGGGTCGCAGGGGGAACACTGAAGCTTTCTTT
CDR3: CASSLEGRRGNTEAFF

D: -
J: TRBJ1-1
V: TRBV18
size: -
DNA: TGTGCCAGCCCGTTGCCTCAGGATTTAGATTCTGAAGCTTTCTTT
CDR3: CASPLPQDLDSEAFF

D: TRBD2
J: TRBJ2-7
V: TRBV5-6
size: -
DNA: TGTGCCAGCCTCCTTAGCGGGCACGAGCAGTACTTC
CDR3: CASLLSGHEQYF

D: TRBD2
J: TRBJ2-7
V: TRBV11-2
size: -
DNA: TGTGCCAGCAGCCCCCGACGGACTAGCGGCCCCTACGAGCAGTACTTC
CDR3: CASSPRRTSGPYEQYF

D: TRBD2
J: TRBJ2-7
V: TRBV28
size: -
DNA: TGTGCCAGCTTAACTAGCGGGCATACCTACGAGCAGTACTTC
CDR3: CASLTSGHTYEQYF

D: -
J: TRBJ1-6
V: TRBV3-1/TRBV3-2
size: -
DNA: TGTGCCAGCAGCCGGCGGGGTTCCTATAATTCACCCCTCCACTTT
CDR3: CASSRRGSYNSPLHF

D: -
J: TRBJ2-4
V: TRBV27
size: -
DNA: TGTGCCAGCAGTTTATCCTCCCCAGGGTTGGCCAAAAACATTCAGTACTTC
CDR3: CASSLSSPGLAKNIQYF

D: TRBD1
J: TRBJ1-3
V: TRBV9
size: few
DNA: TGTGCCAGCAGCGGAGGACAGGGACGCCCTGGAAACACCATATATTTT
CDR3: CASSGGQGRPGNTIYF

D: -
J: TRBJ1-3
V: TRBV28
size: -
DNA: TGTGCCAGCAGTAGAGGGGCCGGGGGCTCTGGAAACACCATATATTTT
CDR3: CASSRGAGGSGNTIYF

D: TRBD1
J: TRBJ1-5
V: TRBV18
size: -
DNA: TGTGCCAGCTCAATTTCGCTAGGCCAGGGGGCTCCTCAGCCCCAGCATTTT
CDR3: CASSISLGQGAPQPQHF

D: -
J: TRBJ1-6
V: TRBV5-4
size: -
DNA: TGTGCCAGCAGCTTAGGAGGTAGAGGATCCTATAATTCACCCCTCCACTTT
CDR3: CASSLGGRGSYNSPLHF

D: -
J: TRBJ1-1
V: TRBV19
size: -
DNA: TGTGCCAGTAGTATAAGGGGGGGACGGAACACTGAAGCTTTCTTT
CDR3: CASSIRGGRNTEAFF

D: TRBD1
J: TRBJ1-2
V: TRBV7-9
size: few
DNA: TGTGCCAGCAGTTCCACAGGGGGCGCCTACTATGGCTACACCTTC
CDR3: CASSSTGGAYYGYTF

D: -
J: TRBJ1-2
V: TRBV9
size: -
DNA: TGTGCCAGCAGCGTAGATGGGGGCGGCTATGGCTACACCTTC
CDR3: CASSVDGGGYGYTF

D: TRBD1
J: TRBJ1-6
V: TRBV25-1
size: once
DNA: TGTGCCAGCAGTGAGCCTGGGACAGGGAGCATTTCACCCCTCCACTTT
CDR3: CASSEPGTGSISPLHF